This T cell receptor beta chain was retrieved from a study of beta chain features in type 1 diabetes. Study-wide points: Compared to healthy donors, patients appeared to have naive, central memory and Treg TCRB repertoires that were more alike. TCRB CDR3 length was moderately but significantly reduced in all four CD4+ subsets of Type 1 diabetes patients.

The study reverse transcribed the entire isolated RNA, so it sequenced expressed TCRB transcripts. Generated by immunoSEQ multiplex PCR, the TCRdb table keeps only in-frame clones and is missing some. The sample has over 120,000 clones; about 13% are singletons. This clone was observed a few times. What it binds is unknown. Germline V lookup: CDR1 LNHNV, CDR2 YYDKDF (reference sequence). V was trimmed by 1 base and J by 4 bases, leaving 7 bases between them. The CDR3 spans 13 residues. The V and J genes are TRBV15 and TRBJ2-5, with unresolved D. The clonotype was recovered from a man aged 18 to 30 with type 1 diabetes. The sequencing input was central memory CD4+ T cells from blood. The CDR3 is CATSRGVSETQYF. The CDR3 DNA is TGTGCCACCAGCAGAGGAGTATCAGAGACCCAGTACTTC.